Below are 13 T cell receptor beta chains sequenced from a single sample in a study of cytomegalovirus exposure and HLA in healthy donors. The PCR had 60 Vbeta and 13 Jbeta primers. Repertoires were generated with immunoSEQ multiplex PCR, while TCRdb's copy carries only in-frame clones and drops some. Recorded for this sample: about 160,000 clones. Material for sequencing was PBMCs. Receptors were obtained from a man in his thirties or forties in good health and CMV-seronegative.

This chain connects TRBV2 to TRBJ1-4; D not certain. Germline assignment: CDR1 SNHLY and CDR2 FYNNEI. This CDR3 contains 11 residues. Trimming pared 7 bases from V and 8 bases from J, leaving 8 bases between. CDR3 region: CASTPREKLFF. CDR3 nucleotides: TGTGCCAGCACCCCCCGGGAAAAACTGTTTTTT.

The chain links TRBV7-9 to TRBJ1-5; no reliable D call. The CDR3 is 16 residues long. Deletions cut 4 bases from V and 1 base from J, with 14 bases between. CDR1 and CDR2 (germline): SEHNR, FQNEAQ (reference sequence). The CDR3 loop reads CASSSTEGTSNQPQHF. In DNA form, the CDR3 reads TGTGCCAGCAGCTCAACAGAGGGTACCAGCAATCAGCCCCAGCATTTT.

V gene TRBV5-1 combines with J gene TRBJ2-3, with TRBD2 matching over 8 bases. With 4 bases clipped from V and 1 base from J, the junction kept 5 bases outside the gene matches. The V gene's germline CDR1 is SGHRS and CDR2 YFSETQ. The CDR3 totals 15 residues. In DNA, the CDR3 is TGCGCCAGCAGCACCGGGACTAGGGGCACAGATACGCAGTATTTT. Translated: CASSTGTRGTDTQYF.

The gene calls are TRBV5-1 and TRBJ2-1, with TRBD2 matching over 10 bases. Germline trimming cut 6 bases from V and 0 bases from J; bases unmatched to any gene: 3. CDR3 length: 15 amino acids. Germline-derived CDR1 and CDR2 are SGHRS and YFSETQ. CDR3 in amino acids: CASTRTSGSYNEQFF. The CDR3 nucleotides are TGCGCCAGCACAAGGACTAGCGGCTCCTACAATGAGCAGTTCTTC. Complete variable domain (other parts from reference TRBV5-1 and TRBJ2-1): KAGVTQTPRYLIKTRGQQVTLSCSPISGHRSVSWYQQTPGQGLQFLFEYFSETQRNKGNFPGRFSGRQFSNSRSEMNVSTLELGDSALYLCASTRTSGSYNEQFFGPGTRLTVL.

The chain carries TRBV18 and TRBJ2-7, with D possibly TRBD1 on 5 matching bases. Trimming removed 3 bases from V and 6 bases from J, with 18 bases in between. This CDR3 has 15 amino acids. The germline CDR1 and CDR2 sequences are KGHSH and LQKENI. CDR3 loop: CASSPPRATKSEQYF. The CDR3, as DNA: TGTGCCAGCTCACCTCCCAGGGCCACCAAGAGCGAGCAGTACTTC.

The J gene is TRBJ2-3, the V gene TRBV7-9; 7 nucleotides match TRBD1. CDR3 length: 14 amino acids. Losses at the gene ends were 3 bases for V and 6 bases for J; bases not matched to a gene: 6. In germline, CDR1 is SEHNR, CDR2 FQNEAQ (reference sequence). The CDR3 loop reads CASSFSAGGDTQYF. In nucleotides, the CDR3 is TGTGCCAGCAGCTTTTCGGCAGGGGGTGATACGCAGTATTTT.

The DNA for the CDR3 is TGTGCCAGCAGTTACTTCGGACAGGGCTCCTACGAGCAGTACTTC. This gives the protein CASSYFGQGSYEQYF. The J gene is TRBJ2-7, the V gene TRBV6-5; TRBD1 matches at 8 bases. The CDR3 contains 15 residues. The germline V gene has CDR1 MNHEY and CDR2 SVGAGI. The J segment lost 0 bases and the V segment lost 1 base, leaving 2 bases of the junction unmatched.

The genes are TRBV11-2 and TRBJ2-1; TRBD1 aligns across 7 bases. Germline-derived CDR1 and CDR2 are SGHAT and FQNNGV. The V and J ends lost 3 bases and 0 bases, in that order; junction bases with no gene match: 11. This CDR3 spans 18 amino acids. This CDR3 reads CASSFSPRGRHSYNEQFF. As DNA, the CDR3 is TGTGCCAGCAGCTTCTCACCGAGGGGGCGGCACTCCTACAATGAGCAGTTCTTC.

DNA for the CDR3: TGTGCCAGCACCTCCCTAAAGGACAATCAAGCTTTCTTT. It specifies CASTSLKDNQAFF. The chain has TRBV25-1 and TRBJ1-1; possible D gene TRBD1, 5 bases. The ends were cut back, 7 bases at V and 9 bases at J, with 18 bases in the middle. Germline loops: CDR1 MGHDK, CDR2 SYGVNS. CDR3 length equals 13 residues. Full variable domain (rest looked up from reference TRBV25-1 and TRBJ1-1): EADIYQTPRYLVIGTGKKITLECSQTMGHDKMYWYQQDPGMELHLIHYSYGVNSTEKGDLSSESTVSRIRTEHFPLTLESARPSHTSQYLCASTSLKDNQAFFGQGTRLTVV.

The V call is TRBV6-1, the J call TRBJ2-6; D unclear. Germline loops: CDR1 MNHNS, CDR2 SASEGT. V lost 2 bases to trimming and J lost 0 bases, with 5 bases between them. The CDR3 is made up of 15 amino acids. The CDR3 region is CASSERYSGANVLTF. The CDR3 DNA follows: TGTGCCAGCAGTGAACGGTACTCTGGGGCCAACGTCCTGACTTTC.

Comment on this clone: Other DNA sequences in this specimen translate into the identical CDR3. The V and J genes are TRBV5-1 and TRBJ1-1, with D possibly matching TRBD1 (6 bases). Per the germline V gene, CDR1 is SGHRS and CDR2 is YFSETQ. Trimming left V 1 base short and J 1 base short, with 11 bases between. This CDR3 is 15 amino acids long. CDR3: CASSLTSGANTEAFF. The CDR3 bases are TGCGCCAGCAGCTTGACGTCAGGGGCGAACACTGAAGCTTTCTTT.

The genes are TRBV30 and TRBJ2-2; a weak D match, TRBD1 (6 bases). This CDR3 has 14 amino acids. V shed 3 bases and J shed 5 bases, with 13 bases lying between them. CDR1 GTSNPN and CDR2 SVGIG come from the germline V gene (reference sequence). CDR3 region: CAWRKTGITGELFF. The CDR3, as DNA: TGTGCCTGGAGGAAAACAGGGATAACCGGGGAGCTGTTTTTT.

The chain joins TRBV7-3 to TRBJ2-5; 7 nucleotides align to TRBD2. This CDR3 has 13 amino acids. CDR1 SGHTA and CDR2 FQGTGA come from the germline V gene. V was clipped by 5 bases and J by 5 bases; unmatched bases: 5. The CDR3 loop reads CASSISGRETQYF. The CDR3 DNA is TGTGCCAGCAGCATTTCCGGGAGGGAGACCCAGTACTTC.